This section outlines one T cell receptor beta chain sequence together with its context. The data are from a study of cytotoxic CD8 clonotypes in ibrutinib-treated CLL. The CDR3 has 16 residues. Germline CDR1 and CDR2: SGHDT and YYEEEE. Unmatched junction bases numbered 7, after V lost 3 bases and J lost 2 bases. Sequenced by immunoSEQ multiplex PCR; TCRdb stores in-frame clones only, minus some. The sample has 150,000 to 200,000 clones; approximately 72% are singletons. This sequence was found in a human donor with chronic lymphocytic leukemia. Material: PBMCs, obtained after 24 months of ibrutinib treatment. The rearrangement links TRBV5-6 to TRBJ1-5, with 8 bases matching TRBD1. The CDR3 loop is CASSSRDRGGNQPQHF. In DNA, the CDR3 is TGTGCCAGCAGCTCCCGCGACAGGGGCGGCAATCAGCCCCAGCATTTT. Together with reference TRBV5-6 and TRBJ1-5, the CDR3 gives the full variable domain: DAGVTQSPTHLIKTRGQQVTLRCSPKSGHDTVSWYQQALGQGPQFIFQYYEEEERQRGNFPDRFSGHQFPNYSSELNVNALLLGDSALYLCASSSRDRGGNQPQHFGDGTRLSIL.